This T cell receptor (beta chain) was recovered during a study of blood T cell repertoires in COVID-19. As originally analysed: Reference gene primers were amplified, and this amplification served to estimate nucleated cell counts. Clones were read by immunoSEQ multiplex PCR, and TCRdb kept only the in-frame ones, dropping some. V and J calls and clone size come straight from that table; D and trimming were deduced from the DNA. The table includes 300,000 to 350,000 clones, about nine tenths detected once. Germline loops: CDR1 MNHEY, CDR2 SVGEGT. The CDR3 runs to 15 residues. With V trimmed by 2 bases and J by 5 bases, 2 bases remained unmatched. Followed over time, Seattle patients had been enrolled while infection was active.

The TCR comes from a woman aged 45-60 years with COVID-19, enrolled during active disease. The source material was peripheral blood. The rearrangement joins TRBV6-2 or TRBV6-3 to TRBJ2-1, with 11 bases that match TRBD2. The DNA of the CDR3 is TGTGCCAGCAGTTACCAGGGACTAGCGGACAATGAGCAGTTCTTC. Its translation: CASSYQGLADNEQFF.